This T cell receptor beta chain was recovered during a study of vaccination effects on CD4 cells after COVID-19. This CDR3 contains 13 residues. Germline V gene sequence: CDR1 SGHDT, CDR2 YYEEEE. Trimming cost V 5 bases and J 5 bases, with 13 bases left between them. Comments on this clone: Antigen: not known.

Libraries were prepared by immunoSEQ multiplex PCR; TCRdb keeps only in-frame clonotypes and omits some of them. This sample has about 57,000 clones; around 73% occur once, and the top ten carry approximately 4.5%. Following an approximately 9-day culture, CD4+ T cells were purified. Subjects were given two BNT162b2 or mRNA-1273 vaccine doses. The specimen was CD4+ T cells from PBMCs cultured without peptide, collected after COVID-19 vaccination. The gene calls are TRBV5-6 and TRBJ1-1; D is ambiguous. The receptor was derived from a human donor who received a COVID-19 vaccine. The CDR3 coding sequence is TGTGCCAGCAGACATGTTGAATATACTGAAGCTTTCTTT. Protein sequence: CASRHVEYTEAFF.